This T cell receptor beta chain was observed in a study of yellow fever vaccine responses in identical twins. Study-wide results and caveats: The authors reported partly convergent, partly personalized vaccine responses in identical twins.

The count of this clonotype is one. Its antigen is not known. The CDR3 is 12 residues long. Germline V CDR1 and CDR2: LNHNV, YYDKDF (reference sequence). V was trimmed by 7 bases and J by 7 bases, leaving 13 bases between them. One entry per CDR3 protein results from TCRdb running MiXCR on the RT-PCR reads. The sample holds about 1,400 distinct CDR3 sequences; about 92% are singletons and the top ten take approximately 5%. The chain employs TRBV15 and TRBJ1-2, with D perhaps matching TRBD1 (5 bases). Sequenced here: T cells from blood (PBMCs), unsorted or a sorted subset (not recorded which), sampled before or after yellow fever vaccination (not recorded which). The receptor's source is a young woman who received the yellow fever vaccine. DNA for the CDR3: TGTGCCACCAAACGGACTGGGGGTGGCTACACCTTC. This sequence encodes CATKRTGGGYTF.